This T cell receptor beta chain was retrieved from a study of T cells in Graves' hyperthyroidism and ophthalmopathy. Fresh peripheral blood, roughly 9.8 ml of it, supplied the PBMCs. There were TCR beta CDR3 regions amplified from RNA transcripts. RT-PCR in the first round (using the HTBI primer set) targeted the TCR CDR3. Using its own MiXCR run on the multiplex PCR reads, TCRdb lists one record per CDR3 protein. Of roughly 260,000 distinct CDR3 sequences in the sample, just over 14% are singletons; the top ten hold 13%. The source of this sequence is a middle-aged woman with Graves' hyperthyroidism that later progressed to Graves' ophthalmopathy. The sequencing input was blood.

The CDR3 protein is CASSTQGAKNEKLFF. CDR3 in DNA: TGTGCCAGCAGTACACAGGGGGCCAAGAATGAAAAACTGTTTTTT. The chain combines TRBV2 with TRBJ1-4; 9 bases align to TRBD1. V lost 5 bases to trimming and J lost 5 bases; unmatched junction nucleotides: 6. Per the germline V gene, CDR1 is SNHLY and CDR2 is FYNNEI. CDR3 length equals 15 residues.